The clone carrying this T cell receptor (beta chain) was observed a few times. Its antigen remains unidentified. This entry comes from a study of CD8+ T cells in alopecia areata. Study as a whole: Those patients who were treated received oral tofacitinib, which was given at 5 to 10 mg twice daily for moderate-to-severe alopecia areata. Study-level findings and limits: When scalp samples are sequenced, resident alphabeta T cells of normal skin are also captured. Among patients, TCR sharing was less clear than in mice, a difference possibly due in part to HLA diversity in the patient population. More clonal than normal scalp was lesional scalp, particularly alopecia totalis/universalis.

Sequencing templates came from extracted RNA that was reverse transcribed into cDNA. Profiling relied on immunoSEQ multiplex PCR, and the TCRdb table lists in-frame clones only, not all of them. The table has about 97,000 clones, approximately 42% seen once; the top ten hold around 1.4%. What was sequenced was CD4+ T cells sorted from blood. The clonotype comes from a human donor with alopecia areata.

The CDR3 DNA reads as TGTGCCAGCAGCGGAAGGACTAGCGGATGGCTCTGGCAGTTCTTC. Translation: CASSGRTSGWLWQFF. The J gene is TRBJ2-1, the V gene TRBV7-8; 10 bases fit TRBD2. CDR1 is SGHVS, CDR2 FQNEAQ, per germline. V dropped 5 bases and J dropped 12; count of bases not matched to a gene: 13. This CDR3 comprises 15 residues.